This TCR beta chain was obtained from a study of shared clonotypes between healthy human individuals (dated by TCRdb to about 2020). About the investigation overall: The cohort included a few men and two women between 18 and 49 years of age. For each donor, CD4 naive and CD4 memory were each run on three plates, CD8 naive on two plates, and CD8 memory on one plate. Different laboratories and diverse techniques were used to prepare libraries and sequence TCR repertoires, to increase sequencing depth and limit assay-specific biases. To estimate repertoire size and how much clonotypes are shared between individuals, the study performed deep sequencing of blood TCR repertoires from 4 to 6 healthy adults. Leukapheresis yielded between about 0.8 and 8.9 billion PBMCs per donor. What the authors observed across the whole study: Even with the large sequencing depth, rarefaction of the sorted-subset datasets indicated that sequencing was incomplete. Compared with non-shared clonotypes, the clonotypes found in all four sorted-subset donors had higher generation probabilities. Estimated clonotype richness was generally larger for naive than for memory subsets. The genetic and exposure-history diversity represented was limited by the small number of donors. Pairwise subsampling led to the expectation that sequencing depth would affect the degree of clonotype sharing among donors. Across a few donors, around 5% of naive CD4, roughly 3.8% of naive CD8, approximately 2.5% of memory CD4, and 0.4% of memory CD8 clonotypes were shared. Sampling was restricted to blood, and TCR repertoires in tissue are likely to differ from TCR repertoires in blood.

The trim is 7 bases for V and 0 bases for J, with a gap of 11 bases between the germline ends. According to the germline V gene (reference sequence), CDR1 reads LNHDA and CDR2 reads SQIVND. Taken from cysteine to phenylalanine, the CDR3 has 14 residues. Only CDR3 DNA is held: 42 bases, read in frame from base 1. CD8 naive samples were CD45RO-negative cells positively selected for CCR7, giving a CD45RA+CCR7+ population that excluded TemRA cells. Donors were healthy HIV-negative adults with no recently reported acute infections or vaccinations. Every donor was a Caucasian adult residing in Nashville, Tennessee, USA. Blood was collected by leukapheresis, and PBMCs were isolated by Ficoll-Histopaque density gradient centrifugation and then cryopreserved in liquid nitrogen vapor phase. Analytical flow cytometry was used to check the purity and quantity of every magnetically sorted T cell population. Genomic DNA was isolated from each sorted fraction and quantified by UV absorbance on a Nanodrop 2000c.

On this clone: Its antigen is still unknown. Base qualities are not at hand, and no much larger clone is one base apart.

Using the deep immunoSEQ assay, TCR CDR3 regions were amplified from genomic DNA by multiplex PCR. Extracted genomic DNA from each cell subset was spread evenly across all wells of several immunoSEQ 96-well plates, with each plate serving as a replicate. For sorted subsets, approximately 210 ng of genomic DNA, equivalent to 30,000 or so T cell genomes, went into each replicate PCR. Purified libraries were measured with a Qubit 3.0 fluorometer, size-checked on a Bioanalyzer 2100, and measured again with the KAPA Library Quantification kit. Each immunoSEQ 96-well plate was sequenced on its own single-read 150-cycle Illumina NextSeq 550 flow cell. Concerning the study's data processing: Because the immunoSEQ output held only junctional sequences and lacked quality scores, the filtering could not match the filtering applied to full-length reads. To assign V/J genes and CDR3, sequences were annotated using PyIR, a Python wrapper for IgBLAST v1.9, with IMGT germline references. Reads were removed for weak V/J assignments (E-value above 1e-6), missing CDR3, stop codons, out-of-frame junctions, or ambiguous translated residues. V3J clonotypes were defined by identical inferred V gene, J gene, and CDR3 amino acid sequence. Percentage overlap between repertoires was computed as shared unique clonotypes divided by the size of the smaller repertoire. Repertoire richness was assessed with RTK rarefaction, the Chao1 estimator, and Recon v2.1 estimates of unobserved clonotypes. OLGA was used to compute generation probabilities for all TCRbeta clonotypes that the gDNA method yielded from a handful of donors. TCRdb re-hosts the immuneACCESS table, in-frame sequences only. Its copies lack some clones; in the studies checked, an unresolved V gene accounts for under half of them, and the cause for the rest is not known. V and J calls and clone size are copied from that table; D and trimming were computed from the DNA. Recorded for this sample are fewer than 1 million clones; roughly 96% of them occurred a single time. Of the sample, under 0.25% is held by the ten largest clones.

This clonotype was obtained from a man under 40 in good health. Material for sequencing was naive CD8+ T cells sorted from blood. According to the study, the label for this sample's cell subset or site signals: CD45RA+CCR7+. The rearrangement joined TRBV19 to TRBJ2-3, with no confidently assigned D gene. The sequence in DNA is TGTGCCAGTAAGGACCGACCTAGCACAGATACGCAGTATTTT. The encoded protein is CASKDRPSTDTQYF.